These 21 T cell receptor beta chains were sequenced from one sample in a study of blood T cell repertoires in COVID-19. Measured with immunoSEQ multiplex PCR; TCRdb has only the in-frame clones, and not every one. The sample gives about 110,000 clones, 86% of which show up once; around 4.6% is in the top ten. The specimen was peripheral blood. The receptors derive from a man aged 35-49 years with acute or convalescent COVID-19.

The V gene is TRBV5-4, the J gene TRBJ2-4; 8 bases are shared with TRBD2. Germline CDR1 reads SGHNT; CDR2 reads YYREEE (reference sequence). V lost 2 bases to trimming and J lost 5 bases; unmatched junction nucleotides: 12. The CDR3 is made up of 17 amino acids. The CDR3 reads CASSFPASGSAQNIQYF. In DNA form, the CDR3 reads TGTGCCAGCAGCTTCCCGGCCAGCGGGAGCGCCCAAAACATTCAGTACTTC.

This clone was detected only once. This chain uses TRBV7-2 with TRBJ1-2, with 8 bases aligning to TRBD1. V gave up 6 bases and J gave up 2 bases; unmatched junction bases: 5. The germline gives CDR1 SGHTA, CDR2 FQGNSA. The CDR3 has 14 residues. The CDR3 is CASSIDRGNYGYTF. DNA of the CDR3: TGTGCCAGCAGTATTGACAGGGGAAACTATGGCTACACCTTC.

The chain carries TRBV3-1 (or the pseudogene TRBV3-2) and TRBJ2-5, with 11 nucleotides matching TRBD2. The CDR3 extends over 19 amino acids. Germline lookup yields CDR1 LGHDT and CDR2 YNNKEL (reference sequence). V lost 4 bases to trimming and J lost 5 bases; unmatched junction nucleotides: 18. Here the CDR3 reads CASSPHDTPSGGYLETQYF. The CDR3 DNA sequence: TGTGCCAGCAGCCCCCATGACACCCCTAGCGGGGGGTATCTGGAGACCCAGTACTTC.

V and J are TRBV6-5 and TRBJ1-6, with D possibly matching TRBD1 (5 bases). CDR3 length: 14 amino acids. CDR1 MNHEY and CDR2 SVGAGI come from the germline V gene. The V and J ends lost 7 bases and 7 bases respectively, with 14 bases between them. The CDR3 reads CASKGVLHNSPLHF. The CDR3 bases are TGTGCCAGCAAAGGGGTCCTCCACAATTCACCCCTCCACTTT.

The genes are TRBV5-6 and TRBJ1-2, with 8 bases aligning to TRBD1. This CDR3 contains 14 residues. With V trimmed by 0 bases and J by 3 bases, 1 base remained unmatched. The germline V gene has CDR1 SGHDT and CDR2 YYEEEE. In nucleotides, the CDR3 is TGTGCCAGCAGCTTGGACAGGGGGGACTATGGCTACACCTTC. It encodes CASSLDRGDYGYTF.

The CDR3 loop is CASSTTGRESYNEQFF. The CDR3 bases are TGTGCCAGCTCCACGACAGGGCGGGAATCCTACAATGAGCAGTTCTTC. This rearrangement joins TRBV18 to TRBJ2-1; TRBD1 might be the D (7 bases). CDR1 KGHSH and CDR2 LQKENI come from the germline V gene. This CDR3 spans 16 amino acids. V was shortened by 6 bases and J by 1 base, with 16 bases between the two germline ends.

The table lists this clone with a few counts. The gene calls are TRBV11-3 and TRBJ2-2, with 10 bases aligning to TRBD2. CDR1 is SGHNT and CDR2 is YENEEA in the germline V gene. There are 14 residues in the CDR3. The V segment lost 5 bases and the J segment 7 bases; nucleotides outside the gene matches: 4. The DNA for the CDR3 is TGTGCCAGCAGCCCCGCTAGCGGGGGCGGGGAGCTGTTTTTT. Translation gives CASSPASGGGELFF.

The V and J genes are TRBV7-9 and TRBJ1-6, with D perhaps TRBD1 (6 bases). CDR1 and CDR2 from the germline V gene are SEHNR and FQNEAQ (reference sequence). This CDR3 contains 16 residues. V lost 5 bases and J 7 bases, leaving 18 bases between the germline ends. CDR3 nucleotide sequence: TGTGCCAGCAGCCATGGGGGCCTTGGGCCCAATTCACCCCTCCACTTT. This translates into CASSHGGLGPNSPLHF.

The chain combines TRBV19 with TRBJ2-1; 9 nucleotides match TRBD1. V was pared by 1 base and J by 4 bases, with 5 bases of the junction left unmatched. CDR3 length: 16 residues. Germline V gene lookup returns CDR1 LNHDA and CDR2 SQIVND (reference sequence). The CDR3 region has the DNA TGTGCCAGTAGTATAGTGCGGACAGGGGCATACAATGAGCAGTTCTTC. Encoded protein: CASSIVRTGAYNEQFF. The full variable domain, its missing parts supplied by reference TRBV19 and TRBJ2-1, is DGGITQSPKYLFRKEGQNVTLSCEQNLNHDAMYWYRQDPGQGLRLIYYSQIVNDFQKGDIAEGYSVSREKKESFPLTVTSAQKNPTAFYLCASSIVRTGAYNEQFFGPGTRLTVL.

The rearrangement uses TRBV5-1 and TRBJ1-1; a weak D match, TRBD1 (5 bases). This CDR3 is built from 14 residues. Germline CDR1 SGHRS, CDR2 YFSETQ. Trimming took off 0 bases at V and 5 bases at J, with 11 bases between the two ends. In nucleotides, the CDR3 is TGCGCCAGCAGCTTGGCAGGGTTGCGGACTGAAGCTTTCTTT. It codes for CASSLAGLRTEAFF.

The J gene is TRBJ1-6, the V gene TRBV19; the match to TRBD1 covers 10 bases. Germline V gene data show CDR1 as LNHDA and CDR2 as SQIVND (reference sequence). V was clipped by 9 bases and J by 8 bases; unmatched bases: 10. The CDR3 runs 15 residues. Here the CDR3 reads CASQDRGLFHSPLHF. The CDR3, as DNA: TGTGCCAGCCAGGACAGGGGGTTATTTCATTCACCCCTCCACTTT.

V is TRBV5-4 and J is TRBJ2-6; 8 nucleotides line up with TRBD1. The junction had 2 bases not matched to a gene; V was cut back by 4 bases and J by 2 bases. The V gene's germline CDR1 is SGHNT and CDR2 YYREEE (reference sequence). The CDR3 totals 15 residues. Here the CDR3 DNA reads TGTGCCAGCAGCGCGGACAGGGCTGGGGCCAACGTCCTGACTTTC. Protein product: CASSADRAGANVLTF.

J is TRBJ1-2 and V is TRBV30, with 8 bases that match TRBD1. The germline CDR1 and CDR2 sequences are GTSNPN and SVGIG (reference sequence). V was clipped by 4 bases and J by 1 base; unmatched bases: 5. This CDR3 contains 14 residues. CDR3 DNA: TGTGCCTGGAACCAGGACAGGGTTAACTATGGCTACACCTTC. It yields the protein CAWNQDRVNYGYTF.

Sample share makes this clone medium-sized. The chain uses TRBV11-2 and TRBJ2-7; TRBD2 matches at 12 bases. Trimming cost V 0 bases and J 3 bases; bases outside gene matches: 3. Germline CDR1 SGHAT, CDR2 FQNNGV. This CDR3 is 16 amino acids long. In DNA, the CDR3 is TGTGCCAGCAGCTTAGAACTAGCGGGAGGCCACTACGAGCAGTACTTC. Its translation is CASSLELAGGHYEQYF.

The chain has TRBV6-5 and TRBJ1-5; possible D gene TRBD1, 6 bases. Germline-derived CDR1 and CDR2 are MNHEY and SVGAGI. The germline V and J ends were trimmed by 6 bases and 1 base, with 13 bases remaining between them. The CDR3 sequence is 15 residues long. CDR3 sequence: CASRLGAGSNQPQHF. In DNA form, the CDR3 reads TGTGCCAGCAGGTTGGGGGCAGGCAGCAATCAGCCCCAGCATTTT.

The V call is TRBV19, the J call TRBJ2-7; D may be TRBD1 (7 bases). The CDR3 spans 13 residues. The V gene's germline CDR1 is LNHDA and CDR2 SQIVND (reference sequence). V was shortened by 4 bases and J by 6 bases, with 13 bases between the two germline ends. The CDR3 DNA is TGTGCCAGTAGTACGGACAGGAGGGGCGAGCAGTACTTC. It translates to CASSTDRRGEQYF.

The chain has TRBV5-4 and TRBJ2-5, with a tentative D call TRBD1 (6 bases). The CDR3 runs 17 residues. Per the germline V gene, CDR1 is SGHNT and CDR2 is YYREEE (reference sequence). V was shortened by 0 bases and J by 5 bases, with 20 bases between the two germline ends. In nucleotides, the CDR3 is TGTGCCAGCAGCTTGGGGACCCCGGTCAGGGGATGGGAGACCCAGTACTTC. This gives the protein CASSLGTPVRGWETQYF.

CDR3 bases: TGTGCCAGCAGCTCACAGGGGAGAAACACTGAAGCTTTCTTT. Amino acids: CASSSQGRNTEAFF. This sequence joins TRBV5-4 and TRBJ1-1, with 7 bases matching TRBD1. This CDR3 has 14 amino acids. CDR1 and CDR2 (germline): SGHNT, YYREEE (reference sequence). V trimming: 3 bases; J trimming: 2 bases; junction bases outside the gene matches: 4.

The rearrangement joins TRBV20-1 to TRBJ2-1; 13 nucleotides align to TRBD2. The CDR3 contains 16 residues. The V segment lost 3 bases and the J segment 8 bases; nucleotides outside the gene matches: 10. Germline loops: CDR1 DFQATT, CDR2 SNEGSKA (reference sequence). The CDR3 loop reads CSASVFETSGGYEQFF. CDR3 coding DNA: TGCAGTGCTAGTGTGTTCGAGACTAGCGGGGGGTATGAGCAGTTCTTC.

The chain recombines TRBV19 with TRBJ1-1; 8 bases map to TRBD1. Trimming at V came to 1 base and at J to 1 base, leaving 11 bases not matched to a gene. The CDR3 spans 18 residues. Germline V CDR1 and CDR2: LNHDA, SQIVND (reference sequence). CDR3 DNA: TGTGCCAGTAGTATAGGCAGGGGGCTTGGTAGGAGGAACACTGAAGCTTTCTTT. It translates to CASSIGRGLGRRNTEAFF. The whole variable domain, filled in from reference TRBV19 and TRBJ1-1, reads DGGITQSPKYLFRKEGQNVTLSCEQNLNHDAMYWYRQDPGQGLRLIYYSQIVNDFQKGDIAEGYSVSREKKESFPLTVTSAQKNPTAFYLCASSIGRGLGRRNTEAFFGQGTRLTVV.

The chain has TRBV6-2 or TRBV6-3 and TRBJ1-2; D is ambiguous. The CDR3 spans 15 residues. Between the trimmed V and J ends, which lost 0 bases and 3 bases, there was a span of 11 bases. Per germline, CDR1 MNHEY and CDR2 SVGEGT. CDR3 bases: TGTGCCAGCAGTTACTCGAGAGGGTTCGACTATGGCTACACCTTC. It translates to CASSYSRGFDYGYTF.